These 14 T cell receptor beta chains were all obtained from the same sample, sequenced in a study of blood T cells in healthy people across ages. With a J-beta primer mix and a sample-barcoded 5' primer, a second PCR ran roughly 7 to 11 cycles. TCRdb reprocessed the 5' RACE reads with MiXCR, giving one entry per CDR3 protein. This repertoire shows about 680,000 distinct CDR3 sequences, roughly 50% found once; its top ten account for 30% to 35%. Sequencing was carried out using blood. The source is a woman aged 60-75 years in good health.

CDR3 protein: CASSKSKGQYTDTQYF. The CDR3 bases are TGTGCCAGCAGCAAATCGAAGGGACAGTACACAGATACGCAGTATTTT. The chain uses TRBV21-1 and TRBJ2-3; the D segment call TRBD1 is taken from the table without a DNA check. TRBV21-1 is classified as a pseudogene. The CDR3 covers 16 residues.

V and J are TRBV4-3 and TRBJ2-5; the match to TRBD1 covers 7 bases. V shed 2 bases, J shed 13 bases, and the junction held 7 bases outside the gene matches. The CDR3 has 12 amino acids. The germline V gene has CDR1 LGHNA and CDR2 YSLEER. The CDR3 region has the DNA TGCGCCAGCAGCCAAAAACAGGGGTCGCCGTACTTC. This gives the protein CASSQKQGSPYF.

This rearrangement joins TRBV20-1 to TRBJ2-1; TRBD1 matches 12 bases. Trimming removed 6 bases from V and 10 bases from J; junction bases left unmatched: 4. Per germline, CDR1 DFQATT and CDR2 SNEGSKA (reference sequence). The CDR3 has 12 residues. In DNA form, the CDR3 reads TGCAGTGCCACCGGGACAGGGGGCGAGCAGTTCTTC. This encodes CSATGTGGEQFF.

As concerns this clonotype: One junction end does not reproduce the germline sequence, and a read error may be involved. This chain links TRBV12-3 or TRBV12-4 with TRBJ2-7; D might be TRBD1 (6 bases). This CDR3 region has 12 residues. For the CDR3, the DNA is TGTACCAGCAGTTTCCAGGGGAGAGAGCAGTACTTC. Protein product: CTSSFQGREQYF.

This clonotype was seen a few times. The CDR3 reads CASSLAPGGYTF. In DNA form, the CDR3 reads TGCGCCAGCAGCTTGGCCCCGGGTGGCTACACCTTC. V is TRBV5-1 and J is TRBJ1-2; D not resolved. The CDR3 sequence is 12 residues long. The germline gives CDR1 SGHRS, CDR2 YFSETQ. V shed 0 bases and J shed 7 bases, with 7 bases lying between them.

There are a few counts of this clonotype. J is TRBJ1-5 and V is TRBV11-2; D remains unclear. This CDR3 is built from 15 residues. Germline V CDR1 and CDR2: SGHAT, FQNNGV. V shed 5 bases and J shed 3 bases, with 14 bases lying between them. The CDR3 DNA reads TGTGCCAGCAGCCTCCGGGGAGGGAACAATCAGCCCCAGCATTTT. Translating it yields CASSLRGGNNQPQHF. Based on the CDR3 plus reference TRBV11-2 and TRBJ1-5, the full variable domain is EAGVAQSPRYKIIEKRQSVAFWCNPISGHATLYWYQQILGQGPKLLIQFQNNGVVDDSQLPKDRFSAERLKGVDSTLKIQPAKLEDSAVYLCASSLRGGNNQPQHFGDGTRLSIL.

In this sample, this clonotype turned up a few times. The CDR3 coding sequence is TGTGCCAGCAGCCAAGATGCAATGGCGGAAGGCACAGATACGCAGTATTTT. It translates to CASSQDAMAEGTDTQYF. The V call is TRBV4-2, the J call TRBJ2-3; D not resolved. V lost 0 bases, J lost 1 base, and 14 bases lay in between. Germline V gene data show CDR1 as LGHNA and CDR2 as YNFKEQ. The CDR3 extends over 17 amino acids.

The chain carries TRBV5-1 and TRBJ2-2, with 12 bases lining up with TRBD2. The CDR3 consists of 17 residues. Germline V gene sequence: CDR1 SGHRS, CDR2 YFSETQ. The V segment lost 3 bases and the J segment 4 bases; nucleotides outside the gene matches: 7. The CDR3 loop is CASSSLAGGTITGELFF. The CDR3 bases are TGCGCCAGCAGCTCCCTAGCGGGAGGGACTATCACCGGGGAGCTGTTTTTT. Complete variable domain (other parts from reference TRBV5-1 and TRBJ2-2): KAGVTQTPRYLIKTRGQQVTLSCSPISGHRSVSWYQQTPGQGLQFLFEYFSETQRNKGNFPGRFSGRQFSNSRSEMNVSTLELGDSALYLCASSSLAGGTITGELFFGEGSRLTVL.

With regard to this clonotype: A read error may explain this, as a much larger clone is one base away. This chain links TRBV10-3 with TRBJ1-1; 7 nucleotides agree with TRBD1. The CDR3 sequence is 13 residues long. The V gene end was trimmed by 5 bases and the J gene end by 1 base; junction bases not matched to a gene: 1. In germline, CDR1 is ENHRY, CDR2 SYGVKD. CDR3 nucleotide sequence: TGTGCCATCAGTCGGGACAGGAACACTGAAGCTTTCTTT. Encoded protein: CAISRDRNTEAFF.

This chain connects TRBV20-1 to TRBJ2-7, with TRBD2 identical over 7 bases. The J call may be in error: the DNA end matches TRBJ2-4 better. The CDR3 consists of 16 residues. Germline V gives CDR1 DFQATT, CDR2 SNEGSKA (reference sequence). The CDR3 spells CSARGEVAGAKNIQYF. The CDR3 DNA reads as TGCAGTGCTAGAGGGGAGGTAGCGGGAGCCAAAAACATTCAGTACTTC.

In the case of this clonotype: One junction end does not reproduce the germline sequence, and a read error may be involved. The gene calls are TRBV3-1 and TRBJ2-6; D possibly corresponds to TRBD1 (5 bases). Germline loops: CDR1 LGHDT, CDR2 YNNKEL (reference sequence). The CDR3 extends over 17 amino acids. CDR3 DNA sequence: TGTGCCAGCAGCCAGGGGCGGAGAGTCTCTGGGGTCAACGTCCAGACTTTC. Its translation is CASSQGRRVSGVNVQTF. The full variable domain, with the rest looked up from reference TRBV3-1 and TRBJ2-6, is DTAVSQTPKYLVTQMGNDKSIKCEQNLGHDTMYWYKQDSKKFLKIMFSYNNKELIINETVPNRFSPKSPDKAHLNLHINSLELGDSAVYFCASSQGRRVSGVNVQTFGAGSRLTVL.

The chain couples TRBV6-1 to TRBJ2-1, with 10 bases aligning to TRBD2. Germline values: CDR1 MNHNS, CDR2 SASEGT. V was clipped by 6 bases and J by 6 bases; unmatched bases: 17. The CDR3 has 18 amino acids. CDR3 nucleotides: TGTGCCAGCAGGCTAGCGGGAGTGCCTCCGTGGGTGGGCAATGAGCAGTTCTTC. Translating it yields CASRLAGVPPWVGNEQFF.

The chain employs TRBV10-3 and TRBJ2-3; D possibly corresponds to TRBD2 (5 bases). The CDR3 extends over 14 amino acids. Trimming took off 3 bases at V and 5 bases at J, with 12 bases between the two ends. In germline, CDR1 is ENHRY, CDR2 SYGVKD. CDR3 sequence (DNA): TGTGCCATCAGTGACGGGTTCGGAGGAGATACGCAGTATTTT. Translation gives CAISDGFGGDTQYF.

The sample holds a few counts of this clonotype. The chain uses TRBV29-1 and TRBJ2-4; 13 bases line up with TRBD2. The J call may be mistaken, given a closer DNA end match to TRBJ2-5. There are 14 residues in the CDR3. The germline V gene encodes CDR1 SQVTM and CDR2 ANQGSEA. CDR3 bases: TGCAGCGTTGAAACTAGCGGGAGGGTGGAGACCCAGTACTTC. Translating gives CSVETSGRVETQYF.